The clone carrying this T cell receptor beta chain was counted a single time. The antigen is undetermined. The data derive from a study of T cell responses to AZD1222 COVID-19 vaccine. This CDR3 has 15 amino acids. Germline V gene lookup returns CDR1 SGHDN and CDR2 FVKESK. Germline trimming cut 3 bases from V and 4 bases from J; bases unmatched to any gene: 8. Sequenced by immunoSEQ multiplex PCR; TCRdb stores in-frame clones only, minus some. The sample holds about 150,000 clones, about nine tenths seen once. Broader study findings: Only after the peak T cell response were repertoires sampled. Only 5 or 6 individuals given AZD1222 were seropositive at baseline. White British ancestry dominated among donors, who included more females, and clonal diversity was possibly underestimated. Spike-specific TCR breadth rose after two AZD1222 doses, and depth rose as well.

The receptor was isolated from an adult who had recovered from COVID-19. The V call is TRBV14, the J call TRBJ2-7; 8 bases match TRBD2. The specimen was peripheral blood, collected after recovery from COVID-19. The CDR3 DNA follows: TGTGCCAGCAGCCAGCCGGGAGGGCCTCTGTACGAGCAGTACTTC. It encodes CASSQPGGPLYEQYF.